This T cell receptor beta chain was retrieved from a study of blood T cell repertoires in COVID-19 (TCRdb year 2020). Study-wide context: Samples covering the acute and convalescent phases of COVID-19 were provided by collaborators in the United States, Italy and Spain. The prospective study material was composed of cDNA or gDNA derived from T cells, B-cell-depleted T cells, or PBMCs. The dataset comprised deeply sampled blood TCRbeta repertoires from subjects exposed to, actively infected with, or recovered from COVID-19. The repertoires were released in a freely available public database intended as a resource for research on the immune response to SARS-CoV-2. Samples came from the ongoing ImmuneRACE study (first 160 participants) plus 1,254 subjects from 6 global collaborators. Sample metadata almost always included a de-identified subject ID, COVID-19 status, age in years and sex. Where available, HLA class I and class II types were obtained from metadata supplied by the sample provider rather than from assay-based typing.

Overall study results and their limits: Clinical and demographic metadata were provided uncurated, with the amount varying by source and participant.

Via the germline V gene, CDR1 is WSHSY and CDR2 SAAADI. From the cysteine up to the phenylalanine, the CDR3 has a length of 15 residues. Only the CDR3 portion is preserved as DNA: 45 bases, with reading frame beginning at the first base. V and J are truncated by 7 bases and 11 bases respectively, leaving an intervening sequence of 26 bases. Points on this clone: The clone's antigen remains unknown. Base-call qualities are not available, and no considerably larger clone is one nucleotide away.

The collaborating institutions used their own protocols to collect whole blood in K2EDTA tubes. For TCRbeta analysis, collaborator samples were shipped as frozen whole blood, as isolated PBMCs, or as DNA extracted from either sample type. The immunoSEQ Assay, a bias-controlled multiplex PCR, was used to amplify TCRbeta CDR3 regions from genomic DNA. Per the source publication's procedure: Nucleated cell counts per sample were estimated from amplification of reference gene primers within the assay. To quantify the absolute abundance of each unique TCRbeta CDR3 rearrangement, sequence reads were collapsed and filtered. For each sample, productive Simpson clonality was calculated by taking the square root of Simpson's diversity index across productive rearrangements. The source is immuneACCESS, and TCRdb retained only in-frame sequences with V and J called. Part of the clones is not carried over; for the studies checked, unresolved V genes explain less than half of this, and the remainder is unexplained. V, J and clone size are those of that table, while D and trimming were read from the DNA. The sample has under 200,000 clones on record, about nine tenths of them singletons. 1.5% to 2% of the sample lies in the top ten.

Here the chain combines TRBV10-2 and TRBJ1-1; the D gene is perhaps TRBD1, on 6 matching bases. The source is a young man with active or convalescent COVID-19. The sample comprised peripheral blood. In nucleotide form, the sequence is TGCGCCAGCAAAGGGGCTCCCGGACAGATTTCCGAGGCTTTCTTT. This gives the protein CASKGAPGQISEAFF.